The 27 T cell receptor beta chains in this list originate from one sample, sequenced in a study of blood T cell repertoires in COVID-19. Profiling relied on immunoSEQ multiplex PCR, and the TCRdb table lists in-frame clones only, not all of them. The sample shows under 250,000 clones, about 86% of them seen only once. Input material: peripheral blood. The receptor source for this set is a man in his 60s with acute or convalescent COVID-19.

V gene TRBV2 combines with J gene TRBJ1-6; D uncertain. Germline values: CDR1 SNHLY, CDR2 FYNNEI. The CDR3 is 15 amino acids. V lost 4 bases and J 8 bases, leaving 15 bases between the germline ends. CDR3 region: CASSVTEVSDSPLHF. CDR3 DNA sequence: TGTGCCAGCAGTGTTACCGAGGTATCGGATTCACCCCTCCACTTT.

The chain is built from TRBV19 and TRBJ2-1, with D possibly being TRBD1 (5 bases). The CDR3 is made up of 18 amino acids. Per germline, CDR1 LNHDA and CDR2 SQIVND (reference sequence). The germline V and J ends were trimmed by 3 bases and 1 base, with 19 bases remaining between them. CDR3 region: CASSIKKIGAGSYNEQFF. In DNA form, the CDR3 reads TGTGCCAGTAGTATTAAAAAGATAGGGGCAGGGTCCTACAATGAGCAGTTCTTC.

This clone was seen more than once but under ten times. This sample includes further DNA sequences coding for the same CDR3. The genes are TRBV6-2 or TRBV6-3 and TRBJ1-5; no clear D. V dropped 0 bases and J dropped 0 bases, with 6 bases sitting between them. CDR1 and CDR2 from the germline V gene are MNHEY and SVGEGT. CDR3 length equals 15 residues. The CDR3 protein is CASSYSGYSNQPQHF. CDR3 nucleotides: TGTGCCAGCAGTTACTCCGGTTATAGCAATCAGCCCCAGCATTTT.

This clone was detected only a few times. The V and J genes are TRBV30 and TRBJ1-1, with D perhaps matching TRBD1 (5 bases). V lost 0 bases and J 4 bases, leaving 15 bases between the germline ends. Germline V gene lookup returns CDR1 GTSNPN and CDR2 SVGIG (reference sequence). There are 15 residues in the CDR3. CDR3 amino acids: CAWSVMRGSGTEAFF. The CDR3 DNA reads as TGTGCCTGGAGTGTAATGCGGGGCTCGGGCACTGAAGCTTTCTTT.

The CDR3 loop is CASSRSTSPDTQYF. For the CDR3, the DNA is TGTGCCAGCAGCCGTTCGACTAGTCCAGATACGCAGTATTTT. V usage is TRBV7-2 and J usage is TRBJ2-3; tentative D call: TRBD2 (6 bases). The V end lost 5 bases, the J end lost 4 bases, and 13 bases lay between the germline ends. There are 14 residues in the CDR3. Per the germline V gene, CDR1 is SGHTA and CDR2 is FQGNSA.

The gene calls are TRBV5-4 and TRBJ2-4, with TRBD1 matching 7 bases. The CDR3 covers 14 residues. The V gene's germline CDR1 is SGHNT and CDR2 YYREEE (reference sequence). Trimming took 6 bases from V and 4 from J; bases not matched to a gene: 7. This CDR3 is CASTIDRVKNIQYF. The DNA of the CDR3 is TGTGCCAGCACTATCGACAGGGTAAAAAACATTCAGTACTTC.

About this clone: At the DNA level, this CDR3 is encoded by other sequences in the same sample as well. V gene TRBV7-9 combines with J gene TRBJ1-1; no firm D call. The CDR3 totals 13 residues. V was clipped by 3 bases and J by 1 base, with 6 bases between them. Germline V gene lookup returns CDR1 SEHNR and CDR2 FQNEAQ (reference sequence). This CDR3 is CASSLRQNTEAFF. CDR3 in DNA: TGTGCCAGCAGCTTGAGACAGAACACTGAAGCTTTCTTT.

This chain links TRBV28 with TRBJ2-7; 9 positions match TRBD1. This CDR3 is built from 16 residues. The germline V gene has CDR1 MDHEN and CDR2 SYDVKM. V was pared by 4 bases and J by 2 bases, with 9 bases of the junction left unmatched. The CDR3 sequence is CASSSVRTGATYEQYF. DNA of the CDR3: TGTGCCAGCAGTTCCGTTCGGACAGGGGCGACCTACGAGCAGTACTTC. Looking up the rest from reference TRBV28 and TRBJ2-7 gives the full variable domain: DVKVTQSSRYLVKRTGEKVFLECVQDMDHENMFWYRQDPGLGLRLIYFSYDVKMKEKGDIPEGYSVSREKKERFSLILESASTNQTSMYLCASSSVRTGATYEQYFGPGTRLTVT.

The V and J genes are TRBV3-1 (or the pseudogene TRBV3-2) and TRBJ2-7, with TRBD1 matching 7 bases. The junction had 4 bases not matched to a gene; V was cut back by 3 bases and J by 2 bases. The CDR3 loop spans 14 amino acids. The germline V gene encodes CDR1 LGHDT and CDR2 YNNKEL (reference sequence). The CDR3 DNA is TGTGCCAGCAGCCAGGCGCAGGGGGCCTACGAGCAGTACTTC. Encoded protein: CASSQAQGAYEQYF.

The chain couples TRBV6-5 to TRBJ1-4; 10 bases line up with TRBD1. Germline V gene sequence: CDR1 MNHEY, CDR2 SVGAGI. Trimming took 0 bases from V and 12 from J; bases not matched to a gene: 10. The CDR3 has 16 amino acids. The CDR3 sequence is CASSYSRTGGGFELFF. CDR3 sequence (DNA): TGTGCCAGCAGTTACTCGAGGACAGGGGGTGGTTTTGAACTGTTTTTT.

The chain employs TRBV19 and TRBJ2-6, with 7 bases lining up with TRBD1. V dropped 4 bases and J dropped 2; count of bases not matched to a gene: 5. The CDR3 contains 16 residues. The germline CDR1 and CDR2 sequences are LNHDA and SQIVND (reference sequence). For the CDR3, the DNA is TGTGCCAGTAGTACTCAAGGACAGGCTGGGGCCAACGTCCTGACTTTC. The encoded protein is CASSTQGQAGANVLTF.

CDR3 nucleotides: TGCGCCAGCAGCCAAGAGCCCCCTTCTAGGCGGGAAAAACTGTTTTTT. Translating it yields CASSQEPPSRREKLFF. This chain joins TRBV4-3 and TRBJ1-4; D gene uncertain. Germline V gives CDR1 LGHNA, CDR2 YSLEER. The CDR3 extends over 16 amino acids. Trimming shortened V by 0 bases and J by 8 bases, and 16 bases separated the two germline ends.

This clone showed up just a few times. CDR3 amino acids: CARGGREASTEAFF. The CDR3, as DNA: TGTGCCAGGGGGGGACGGGAGGCGTCCACTGAAGCTTTCTTT. The V call is TRBV2, the J call TRBJ1-1; perhaps TRBD1 as D (5 bases). CDR1 and CDR2 (germline): SNHLY, FYNNEI. This CDR3 comprises 14 residues. Trimming stripped 9 bases from V and 4 bases from J, with 18 bases between.

The CDR3, as DNA: TGCGCCAGCAGCCAAGACGCAGCAACGACAGGACAAGAGACCCAGTACTTC. Its protein is CASSQDAATTGQETQYF. V usage is TRBV4-3 and J usage is TRBJ2-5; tentative D call: TRBD1 (6 bases). The CDR3 is 17 amino acids. V dropped 0 bases and J dropped 2 bases, with 16 bases sitting between them. Germline V lookup: CDR1 LGHNA, CDR2 YSLEER.

Notes on this clone: Distinct nucleotide sequences in the sample also encode this CDR3. The chain is built from TRBV6-2 or TRBV6-3 and TRBJ1-1, with D possibly matching TRBD1 (6 bases). V was clipped by 6 bases and J by 0 bases, with 14 bases between them. This CDR3 is 15 amino acids long. Germline values: CDR1 MNHEY, CDR2 SVGEGT. In DNA, the CDR3 is TGTGCCAGCAGCTTCAGGGGCCTTATGAACACTGAAGCTTTCTTT. The encoded protein is CASSFRGLMNTEAFF.

The V call is TRBV4-3, the J call TRBJ1-5; D perhaps matches TRBD1 (5 bases). Germline lookup yields CDR1 LGHNA and CDR2 YSLEER. Trimming shortened V by 0 bases and J by 9 bases, and 15 bases separated the two germline ends. CDR3 length equals 15 residues. The CDR3 here is CASSQDLAGSLPQHF. CDR3 DNA sequence: TGCGCCAGCAGCCAAGATCTGGCAGGGTCGTTGCCCCAGCATTTT.

The rearrangement uses TRBV30 and TRBJ2-7, with TRBD1 matching over 10 bases. J gave up 1 base and V 2 bases, and 8 bases lay outside the gene matches. Germline V gene data show CDR1 as GTSNPN and CDR2 as SVGIG (reference sequence). The CDR3 is made up of 16 amino acids. The CDR3 bases are TGTGCCTGGAGTCTAGACAGGGGGCCTTGGTCCTACGAGCAGTACTTC. Translation: CAWSLDRGPWSYEQYF. Drawing the rest from reference TRBV30 and TRBJ2-7, the complete variable domain is SQTIHQWPATLVQPVGSPLSLECTVEGTSNPNLYWYRQAAGRGLQLLFYSVGIGQISSEVPQNLSASRPQDRQFILSSKKLLLSDSGFYLCAWSLDRGPWSYEQYFGPGTRLTVT.

The CDR3 DNA follows: TGTGCCAGTAGTATTGCTCCGGGAGGGAATGAGCAGTTCTTC. Protein: CASSIAPGGNEQFF. The chain couples TRBV19 to TRBJ2-1; 8 bases fit TRBD2. The CDR3 consists of 14 residues. Germline CDR1 and CDR2: LNHDA and SQIVND (reference sequence). The J segment lost 7 bases and the V segment lost 3 bases, leaving 5 bases of the junction unmatched.

Here the CDR3 reads CASSQLGLPTYEQYF. The CDR3 nucleotides read TGTGCCAGCAGCCAACTCGGTCTTCCTACCTACGAGCAGTACTTC. This chain joins TRBV14 and TRBJ2-7; D not resolved. Germline CDR1 is SGHDN and CDR2 is FVKESK. V dropped 2 bases and J dropped 2 bases, with 13 bases sitting between them. The CDR3 spans 15 residues.

The V and J genes are TRBV19 and TRBJ1-5, with 8 bases matching TRBD1. This CDR3 comprises 14 residues. With 7 bases clipped from V and 2 bases from J, the junction kept 4 bases outside the gene matches. Germline V gene lookup returns CDR1 LNHDA and CDR2 SQIVND (reference sequence). The chain's CDR3 is CASTPTGGNQPQHF. CDR3 nucleotides: TGTGCCAGTACCCCGACAGGGGGCAATCAGCCCCAGCATTTT.

V is TRBV7-6 and J is TRBJ2-1, with D uncertain. Germline V lookup: CDR1 SGHVS, CDR2 FNYEAQ. CDR3 length: 12 residues. V gave up 2 bases and J gave up 8 bases, with 7 bases separating them. This CDR3 is CASSLSLDEQFF. CDR3 nucleotide sequence: TGTGCCAGCAGCTTAAGCCTCGATGAGCAGTTCTTC.

The chain is built from TRBV14 and TRBJ1-1; 7 positions match TRBD1. The V segment lost 1 base and the J segment 1 base; nucleotides outside the gene matches: 3. This CDR3 region has 15 residues. CDR1 and CDR2 from the germline V gene are SGHDN and FVKESK. The CDR3, as DNA: TGTGCCAGCAGCCAAGGACAGGGAGGGAACACTGAAGCTTTCTTT. Amino acid sequence: CASSQGQGGNTEAFF.

This clone was observed a few times. The V call is TRBV11-2, the J call TRBJ2-5; 12 positions match TRBD2. Germline CDR1 SGHAT, CDR2 FQNNGV. The CDR3 is 15 amino acids. V shed 1 base, J shed 4 bases, and the junction held 1 base outside the gene matches. CDR3 loop: CASSLVTSGRETQYF. The CDR3, as DNA: TGTGCCAGCAGCTTAGTGACTAGCGGGAGAGAGACCCAGTACTTC.

The chain is built from TRBV11-3 and TRBJ2-7, with a tentative D call TRBD1 (6 bases). Trimming took off 2 bases at V and 2 bases at J, with 13 bases between the two ends. The germline gives CDR1 SGHNT, CDR2 YENEEA. The CDR3 has 15 residues. CDR3 region: CASSLTVDRTYEQYF. In nucleotides, the CDR3 is TGTGCCAGCAGCTTAACAGTTGACAGGACCTACGAGCAGTACTTC.

The rearrangement joins TRBV27 to TRBJ1-2, with 10 positions matching TRBD1. Germline V lookup: CDR1 MNHEY, CDR2 SMNVEV (reference sequence). J lost 4 bases, V lost 3 bases, and 5 bases had no gene match. The CDR3 is 15 residues long. CDR3 sequence: CASSLGTGASYGYTF. The DNA for the CDR3 is TGTGCCAGCAGTTTGGGGACAGGGGCCTCCTATGGCTACACCTTC.

This clone appeared a few times. CDR3 amino acids: CASGGTGSTEAFF. CDR3 bases: TGTGCCAGCGGGGGGACAGGTTCCACTGAAGCTTTCTTT. The chain combines TRBV12-3 or TRBV12-4 with TRBJ1-1; the match to TRBD1 covers 8 bases. Germline trimming cut 8 bases from V and 4 bases from J; bases unmatched to any gene: 6. The CDR3 consists of 13 residues.

This chain joins TRBV6-2 or TRBV6-3 and TRBJ2-7; 9 nucleotides match TRBD2. After removal of 2 bases from V and 3 bases from J, the junction contained 5 bases not matched to a gene. The CDR3 consists of 15 residues. In germline, CDR1 is MNHEY, CDR2 SVGEGT. CDR3 protein: CASSYRLAVYYEQYF. The CDR3 region has the DNA TGTGCCAGCAGTTACCGACTAGCGGTATACTACGAGCAGTACTTC.